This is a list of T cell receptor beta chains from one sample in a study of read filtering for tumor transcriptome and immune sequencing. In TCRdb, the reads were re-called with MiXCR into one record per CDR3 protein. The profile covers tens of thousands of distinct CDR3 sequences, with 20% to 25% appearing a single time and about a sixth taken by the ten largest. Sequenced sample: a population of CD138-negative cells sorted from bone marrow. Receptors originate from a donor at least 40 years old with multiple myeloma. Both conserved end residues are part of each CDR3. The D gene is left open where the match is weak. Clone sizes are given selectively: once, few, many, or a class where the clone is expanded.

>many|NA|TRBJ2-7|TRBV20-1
TGCAGTGCTAGGGGACAGGGTTCGGCGGGGGGAACCTACGAGCAGTACTTC
CSARGQGSAGGTYEQYF
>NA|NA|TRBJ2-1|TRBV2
TGTGCCAGCAGTGAAATGCGGTGGGGCTACAATGAGCAGTTCTTC
CASSEMRWGYNEQFF
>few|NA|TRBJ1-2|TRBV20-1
TGCAGTGCTAGATGGGGCAGTAGCTATGGCTACACCTTC
CSARWGSSYGYTF
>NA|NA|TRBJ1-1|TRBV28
NA
CASNHWAVGNTGALF
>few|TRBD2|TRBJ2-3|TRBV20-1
TGCAGCGCTAGCGGGAGTGACACAGATACGCAGTATTTT
CSASGSDTDTQYF
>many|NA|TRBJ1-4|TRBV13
TGTGCCAGCAGCTTAGTCGGGACTCCTGGAGTAAGGGAAAAACTGTTTTTT
CASSLVGTPGVREKLFF
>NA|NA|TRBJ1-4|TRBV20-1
TGCAGTGCCCCCCACGGGGCCCCTAATGAAAAACTGTTTTTT
CSAPHGAPNEKLFF
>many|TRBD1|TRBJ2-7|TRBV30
TGTGCCTGGAGCTGGACAGGGAACTACGAGCAGTACTTC
CAWSWTGNYEQYF
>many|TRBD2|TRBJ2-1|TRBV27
TGTGCCAGCACGAGCGGGAGGGCCGGATATGAGCAGTTCTTC
CASTSGRAGYEQFF
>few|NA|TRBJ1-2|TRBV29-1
TGCAGCATTATCCGGGACACCGAGGAAGGCTATGGCTACACCTTC
CSIIRDTEEGYGYTF
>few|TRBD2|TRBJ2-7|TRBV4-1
TGCGCCAGCAGCCAAGGTGGGCGGGAGGGCCTGTTCGAGCAGTACTTC
CASSQGGREGLFEQYF
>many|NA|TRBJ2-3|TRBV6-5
TGTGCCAGCAGCCGCGGGCATCCCACAGATACGCAGTATTTT
CASSRGHPTDTQYF
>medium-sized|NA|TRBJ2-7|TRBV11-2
TGTGCCAGCAGCTTGGGCGCGGGACAGCCCTACGAGCAGTACTTC
CASSLGAGQPYEQYF
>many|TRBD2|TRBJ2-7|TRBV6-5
TGTGCCAGCAGTCGTGGACTAGGCTACGAGCAGTACTTC
CASSRGLGYEQYF
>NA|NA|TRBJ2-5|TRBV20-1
TGCAGTGCTGGACGGGGGGCAGGCCTCCAAGAGACCCAGTACTTC
CSAGRGAGLQETQYF
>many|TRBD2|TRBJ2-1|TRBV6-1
TGTGCCAGCAGATGGACTAGCGCCAATGAGCAGTTCTTC
CASRWTSANEQFF
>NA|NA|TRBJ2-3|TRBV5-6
TGTGCCAGCAGCTTATTTCGATACACAGATACGCAGTATTTT
CASSLFRYTDTQYF
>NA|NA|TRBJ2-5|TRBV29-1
TGCAGCGTTGAAGGAGAGACCCAGTACTTC
CSVEGETQYF
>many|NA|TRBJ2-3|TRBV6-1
TGTGCCAGCAGCGGACAGTTATCGTCCACAGATACGCAGTATTTT
CASSGQLSSTDTQYF
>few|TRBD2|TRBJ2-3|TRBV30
TGTGCCTGGAGCATGGGACTAGGATCAGATACGCAGTATTTT
CAWSMGLGSDTQYF
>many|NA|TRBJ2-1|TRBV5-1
TGCGCCAGCAGCTCTGTTGCAGGGGTCGATGAGCAGTTCTTC
CASSSVAGVDEQFF
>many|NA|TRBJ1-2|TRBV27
TGTGCCAGCAGTCCGACAGCATTCTATGGCTACACCTTC
CASSPTAFYGYTF
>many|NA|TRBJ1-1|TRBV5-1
TGCGCCAGCAGTGCCGGGATGGGAAACACTGAAGCTTTCTTT
CASSAGMGNTEAFF
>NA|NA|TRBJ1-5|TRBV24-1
TGTGCCACCAGTGAGTCCAGACATTTGGGCAATCAGCCCCAGCATTTT
CATSESRHLGNQPQHF
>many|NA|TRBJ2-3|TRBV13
TGTGCCAGCAGCTCGTCGGGCAACTTTCTCACAGATACGCAGTATTTT
CASSSSGNFLTDTQYF
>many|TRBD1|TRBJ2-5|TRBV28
TGTGCCAGCAGGTATACAGGGGCTATCCAAGAGACCCAGTACTTC
CASRYTGAIQETQYF
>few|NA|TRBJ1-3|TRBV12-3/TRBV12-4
TGTGCCAGCACCCTACTCGGGGGATCTGGAAACACCATATATTTT
CASTLLGGSGNTIYF
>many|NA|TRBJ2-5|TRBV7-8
TGTGCCAGCAGCTTAAACCAGGGGATGGAGACCCAGTACTTC
CASSLNQGMETQYF
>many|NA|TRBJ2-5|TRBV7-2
TGTGCCAGCAGCCCGATAGCGGCGGGCGAGGCCCAGTACTTC
CASSPIAAGEAQYF